A single sample is the source of the 30 T cell receptor beta chains below, sequenced in a study of T cell responses to AZD1222 COVID-19 vaccine. Profiling relied on immunoSEQ multiplex PCR, and the TCRdb table lists in-frame clones only, not all of them. Seen here are around 210,000 clones, 94% observed once, and the top ten hold roughly 1.8%. The sequencing used peripheral blood, collected 28 days after the second dose of the MenACWY control vaccine. These receptors were obtained from an adult who received the MenACWY meningococcal vaccine as a control.

This chain joins TRBV29-1 and TRBJ2-1, with 9 nucleotides matching TRBD1. V shed 3 bases, J shed 9 bases, and the junction held 3 bases outside the gene matches. This CDR3 region has 12 residues. The germline gives CDR1 SQVTM, CDR2 ANQGSEA. The CDR3 is CSVEGQGPEQFF. For the CDR3, the DNA is TGCAGCGTTGAGGGACAGGGTCCTGAGCAGTTCTTC.

This chain uses TRBV3-1 (or the pseudogene TRBV3-2) with TRBJ2-7; no clear D. With 0 bases removed from V and 2 bases from J, the gap between germline ends came to 8 bases. CDR3 length: 14 amino acids. Germline V lookup: CDR1 LGHDT, CDR2 YNNKEL (reference sequence). The CDR3 here is CASSQDATAYEQYF. The CDR3 nucleotides read TGTGCCAGCAGCCAAGATGCCACGGCCTACGAGCAGTACTTC.

The V gene is TRBV5-1, the J gene TRBJ2-7; TRBD1 matches 10 bases. The CDR3 extends over 15 amino acids. In germline, CDR1 is SGHRS, CDR2 YFSETQ. The ends lost 4 bases at V and 3 bases at J; junction bases unmatched: 7. The DNA of the CDR3 is TGCGCCAGCAGCACGACCGGGACAGGGGTCTACGAGCAGTACTTC. It is translated as CASSTTGTGVYEQYF.

This chain uses TRBV27 with TRBJ2-7; D is uncertain. CDR1 is MNHEY, CDR2 SMNVEV, per germline (reference sequence). V was pared by 5 bases and J by 1 base, with 15 bases between. The CDR3 totals 15 residues. CDR3 region: CASSRKGQVSYEQYF. DNA of the CDR3: TGTGCCAGCAGTCGGAAGGGTCAGGTGTCCTACGAGCAGTACTTC.

The genes are TRBV28 and TRBJ2-7; the D gene is possibly TRBD1 (6 bases). V lost 8 bases and J lost 1, with 9 bases in between. Germline-derived CDR1 and CDR2 are MDHEN and SYDVKM. This CDR3 region has 12 residues. CDR3 region: CASRTGSYEQYF. The CDR3 region has the DNA TGTGCCAGCCGTACAGGGTCCTACGAGCAGTACTTC.

The chain couples TRBV7-2 to TRBJ1-6; D uncertain. This CDR3 comprises 15 residues. Trimming took 0 bases from V and 2 from J, leaving 5 bases between them. The germline CDR1 and CDR2 sequences are SGHTA and FQGNSA. The CDR3 spells CASSLARTYNSPLHF. CDR3 sequence (DNA): TGTGCCAGCAGCTTAGCGCGGACCTATAATTCACCCCTCCACTTT.

V is TRBV4-3 and J is TRBJ1-3; the D gene is possibly TRBD1 (6 bases). The CDR3 length is 17 residues. The V gene's germline CDR1 is LGHNA and CDR2 YSLEER. The germline V and J ends were trimmed by 2 bases and 4 bases, with 18 bases remaining between them. The CDR3 bases are TGCGCCAGCAGCCAATTTACGGGGGGGGCTGCCGGAAACACCATATATTTT. Its protein product is CASSQFTGGAAGNTIYF.

Details on this clone: Different DNA sequences within this sample yield the same CDR3. The V and J genes are TRBV15 and TRBJ2-7; either TRBD1 or TRBD2 may fit D (5 bases each). V was clipped by 1 base and J by 0 bases, with 7 bases between them. The CDR3 sequence is 14 residues long. Germline CDR1 is LNHNV and CDR2 is YYDKDF (reference sequence). CDR3 coding DNA: TGTGCCACCAGCAGAGTTGGGGGCTCCTACGAGCAGTACTTC. As protein: CATSRVGGSYEQYF.

The chain joins TRBV30 to TRBJ2-6; D remains ambiguous. The CDR3 spans 12 residues. Trimming removed 3 bases at V and 0 bases at J, with 0 bases between. Germline V gene data show CDR1 as GTSNPN and CDR2 as SVGIG (reference sequence). The CDR3 here is CAWSSGANVLTF. CDR3 DNA sequence: TGTGCCTGGAGCTCTGGGGCCAACGTCCTGACTTTC.

The DNA of the CDR3 is TGTGCCAGTAGCGACAGTTCGAATTCACCCCTCCACTTT. Protein: CASSDSSNSPLHF. The chain links TRBV19 to TRBJ1-6; weak D call: TRBD1 (5 bases). This CDR3 spans 13 amino acids. Trimming took 6 bases from V and 7 from J, leaving 10 bases between them. The germline gives CDR1 LNHDA, CDR2 SQIVND (reference sequence).

In DNA form, the CDR3 reads TGTGCCAGCAGCTTGCCCGACAGGGTTGAGACCCAGTACTTC. Its protein product is CASSLPDRVETQYF. J is TRBJ2-5 and V is TRBV5-4; 7 bases line up with TRBD1. The V gene's germline CDR1 is SGHNT and CDR2 YYREEE (reference sequence). V lost 1 base to trimming and J lost 5 bases; unmatched junction nucleotides: 5. The CDR3 runs to 14 residues.

The chain carries TRBV28 and TRBJ1-6, with D unresolved. The CDR3 has 14 residues. The germline CDR1 and CDR2 sequences are MDHEN and SYDVKM. Between the trimmed V and J ends, which lost 6 bases and 0 bases, there was a span of 6 bases. CDR3 in amino acids: CASRYSSYNSPLHF. CDR3 sequence (DNA): TGTGCCAGCAGATACAGCTCCTATAATTCACCCCTCCACTTT.

The rearrangement uses TRBV24-1 and TRBJ1-5; tentatively, D is TRBD1 (5 bases). The CDR3 length is 14 residues. V was trimmed by 6 bases and J by 0 bases, leaving 8 bases between them. From germline, CDR1 is KGHDR and CDR2 SFDVKD. Here the CDR3 reads CATSPTDSNQPQHF. The CDR3 DNA reads TGTGCCACCAGTCCGACAGATAGCAATCAGCCCCAGCATTTT.

V gene TRBV19 combines with J gene TRBJ1-4; D is uncertain. Germline CDR1 is LNHDA and CDR2 is SQIVND (reference sequence). V lost 4 bases, J lost 5 bases, and 8 bases lay in between. The CDR3 covers 13 residues. The CDR3: CASSRPENEKLFF. CDR3 nucleotide sequence: TGTGCCAGTAGTAGGCCAGAGAATGAAAAACTGTTTTTT. Full variable domain (outside the CDR3, taken from reference TRBV19 and TRBJ1-4): DGGITQSPKYLFRKEGQNVTLSCEQNLNHDAMYWYRQDPGQGLRLIYYSQIVNDFQKGDIAEGYSVSREKKESFPLTVTSAQKNPTAFYLCASSRPENEKLFFGSGTQLSVL.

The J gene is TRBJ1-4, the V gene TRBV28; perhaps TRBD1 as D (5 bases). Deletions cut 2 bases from V and 8 bases from J, with 12 bases between. Germline-derived CDR1 and CDR2 are MDHEN and SYDVKM. The CDR3 length is 14 residues. The CDR3 DNA sequence: TGTGCCAGCAGTTTAGGGGGGACCAGCGAAAAACTGTTTTTT. Amino acids: CASSLGGTSEKLFF. The complete variable domain, with remaining parts taken from reference TRBV28 and TRBJ1-4, reads DVKVTQSSRYLVKRTGEKVFLECVQDMDHENMFWYRQDPGLGLRLIYFSYDVKMKEKGDIPEGYSVSREKKERFSLILESASTNQTSMYLCASSLGGTSEKLFFGSGTQLSVL.

The rearrangement links TRBV19 to TRBJ2-1; 8 positions match TRBD2. J gave up 7 bases and V 6 bases, and 14 bases lay outside the gene matches. The CDR3 consists of 16 residues. Germline values: CDR1 LNHDA, CDR2 SQIVND (reference sequence). CDR3 sequence reads: CASRGPGQRERNEQFF. The DNA for the CDR3 is TGTGCCAGTAGGGGGCCCGGGCAGCGGGAGAGGAATGAGCAGTTCTTC.

The chain couples TRBV5-1 to TRBJ1-3, with D possibly matching TRBD1 (5 bases). Germline CDR1 SGHRS, CDR2 YFSETQ. V gave up 0 bases and J gave up 2 bases, with 9 bases separating them. The CDR3 extends over 15 amino acids. The CDR3 spells CASSLADSPGNTIYF. The CDR3 DNA reads TGCGCCAGCAGCTTGGCAGACAGCCCTGGAAACACCATATATTTT.

The chain has TRBV28 and TRBJ1-1, with D possibly matching TRBD1 (6 bases). Trimming removed 2 bases from V and 8 bases from J, with 12 bases in between. Per the germline V gene, CDR1 is MDHEN and CDR2 is SYDVKM. This CDR3 spans 13 amino acids. The CDR3 is CASSLVGGREAFF. The CDR3 DNA sequence: TGTGCCAGCAGTTTAGTAGGGGGTAGGGAAGCTTTCTTT.

J is TRBJ2-7 and V is TRBV5-4, with D maybe TRBD2 (6 bases). Trimming cost V 0 bases and J 7 bases, with 14 bases left between them. Germline V gives CDR1 SGHNT, CDR2 YYREEE (reference sequence). This CDR3 comprises 14 residues. CDR3 sequence (DNA): TGTGCCAGCAGCTTGGCCAATGGGGGGAAGGAGCAGTACTTC. Amino acid sequence: CASSLANGGKEQYF.

J is TRBJ2-7 and V is TRBV28; 7 bases are a match to TRBD1. The V segment lost 6 bases and the J segment 2 bases; nucleotides outside the gene matches: 10. Germline values: CDR1 MDHEN, CDR2 SYDVKM. CDR3 length: 15 residues. CDR3 residues: CASRAVPGGAYEQYF. CDR3 DNA sequence: TGTGCCAGCAGAGCGGTACCAGGGGGAGCCTACGAGCAGTACTTC.

J is TRBJ1-2 and V is TRBV7-9; D is undetermined. CDR1 and CDR2 from the germline V gene are SEHNR and FQNEAQ (reference sequence). Trimming pared 2 bases from V and 4 bases from J, leaving 5 bases between. The CDR3 sequence is 12 residues long. The CDR3 nucleotides read TGTGCCAGCAGCTTAAACTTCTATGGCTACACCTTC. As protein: CASSLNFYGYTF.

The chain has TRBV6-5 and TRBJ1-1; D remains ambiguous. The germline V and J ends were trimmed by 2 bases and 8 bases, with 6 bases remaining between them. There are 11 residues in the CDR3. Germline assignment: CDR1 MNHEY and CDR2 SVGAGI. CDR3 sequence (DNA): TGTGCCAGCAGTTACAGGATGGAAGCTTTCTTT. Translating it yields CASSYRMEAFF.

J is TRBJ1-5 and V is TRBV7-8; 9 nucleotides agree with TRBD1. The germline V gene has CDR1 SGHVS and CDR2 FQNEAQ. This CDR3 comprises 15 residues. V shed 4 bases and J 5 bases; nucleotides not matched to a gene: 6. The CDR3 region has the DNA TGTGCCAGCAGCTCATGGGGACAGGGTGATCAGCCCCAGCATTTT. Amino acids: CASSSWGQGDQPQHF.

The gene calls are TRBV28 and TRBJ1-1, with 7 bases fitting TRBD1. From germline, CDR1 is MDHEN and CDR2 SYDVKM. Unmatched junction bases numbered 13, after V lost 5 bases and J lost 7 bases. This CDR3 has 15 residues. CDR3 region: CASSLQQTGTIEAFF. CDR3 in DNA: TGTGCCAGCAGTCTACAACAGACAGGGACAATTGAAGCTTTCTTT.

The V and J genes are TRBV4-3 and TRBJ2-5, with a tentative D call TRBD2 (7 bases). Germline CDR1 reads LGHNA; CDR2 reads YSLEER. Trimming shortened V by 1 base and J by 13 bases, and 16 bases separated the two germline ends. The CDR3 contains 13 residues. The CDR3: CASSQAFRGAVYF. Here the CDR3 DNA reads TGCGCCAGCAGCCAAGCATTCCGGGGGGCAGTGTACTTC.

The V call is TRBV21-1, the J call TRBJ1-3. TRBV21-1 has pseudogene status. This CDR3 region has 15 residues. The CDR3 DNA sequence: TGTGCCAGCAGCAATTCCCCCGGCGACGGAAACACCATATATTTT. Protein: CASSNSPGDGNTIYF.

The chain combines TRBV9 with TRBJ1-5; D gene ambiguous. Trimming removed 1 base at V and 9 bases at J, with 17 bases between. Germline CDR1 is SGDLS and CDR2 is YYNGEE. The CDR3 runs 15 residues. CDR3 loop: CASSVNLSPDAPQHF. The CDR3 DNA sequence: TGTGCCAGCAGCGTAAACTTGAGCCCTGATGCGCCCCAGCATTTT.

This clone was picked up a small number of times. The J gene is TRBJ1-6, the V gene TRBV5-6, with a tentative D call TRBD1 (6 bases). Germline CDR1 reads SGHDT; CDR2 reads YYEEEE. V was pared by 0 bases and J by 7 bases, with 8 bases between. The CDR3 consists of 14 residues. CDR3 sequence reads: CASSLGQANSPLHF. DNA for the CDR3: TGTGCCAGCAGCTTGGGACAGGCAAATTCACCCCTCCACTTT.

The V and J genes are TRBV13 and TRBJ2-1, with 12 bases identical to TRBD2. The CDR3 extends over 13 amino acids. J gave up 9 bases and V 3 bases, and 0 bases lay outside the gene matches. CDR1 is PRHDT and CDR2 is FYEKMQ in the germline V gene (reference sequence). The CDR3 sequence is CASSLTSGSEQFF. The CDR3 DNA reads TGTGCCAGCAGCTTGACTAGCGGGAGTGAGCAGTTCTTC.

CDR3 sequence (DNA): TGTGCCAGCAGCCGGGACAGGGGTGAAGCTTTCTTT. This sequence encodes CASSRDRGEAFF. V and J are TRBV7-6 and TRBJ1-1; the match to TRBD1 covers 10 bases. The junction had 1 base not matched to a gene; V was cut back by 5 bases and J by 7 bases. Germline-derived CDR1 and CDR2 are SGHVS and FNYEAQ. This CDR3 is built from 12 residues.